Described below is a single TCR beta chain sequence and its context. Its antigen is not known. The sample belongs to a study of beta chain features in type 1 diabetes. As for the study in general: Age, gender and cell yields were alike across patients and healthy donors. General study findings and limits: Moderate but significant shortening of TCRB CDR3s was recorded in all four CD4+ subsets from Type 1 diabetes patients. Highly expressing activated T cells could be over-counted with a cDNA template.

Trimming left V 3 bases short and J 3 bases short, with 9 bases between. The CDR3 has 13 residues. Germline lookup yields CDR1 MDHEN and CDR2 SYDVKM. Every isolated RNA sample was fully reverse transcribed, so sequencing captured expressed TCRB transcripts. The repertoire was sequenced with immunoSEQ multiplex PCR; TCRdb's copy has only in-frame clones and lacks some. The sample holds some 700,000 clones, around 15% seen once. Sorted cells reached over 95% purity in every population. This chain uses TRBV28 with TRBJ2-7; a weak D match, TRBD1 (6 bases). The source of this sequence is a man younger than 35 with type 1 diabetes. Sequencing input: naive CD4+ T cells from blood. The CDR3 DNA reads TGTGCCAGCAGTTTCGCAGGGGACTACGAGCAGTACTTC. It translates to CASSFAGDYEQYF. Full variable domain (remainder filled in from reference TRBV28 and TRBJ2-7): DVKVTQSSRYLVKRTGEKVFLECVQDMDHENMFWYRQDPGLGLRLIYFSYDVKMKEKGDIPEGYSVSREKKERFSLILESASTNQTSMYLCASSFAGDYEQYFGPGTRLTVT.